This T cell receptor (beta chain) came from a study of blood T cells in healthy people across ages. It was with a sample-barcoded 5' primer and a J-beta primer mix that a second PCR of about 7 to 12 cycles was run. TCRdb passed the 5' RACE reads through MiXCR, listing each CDR3 protein once. The sample includes hundreds of thousands of distinct CDR3 sequences, around three fifths of them seen just once. Sequences were obtained from blood. This TCR was sampled from a man aged 35-49 years in good health.

The CDR3 DNA sequence: TGTGCCAGCATCCTAGCGGGAGACCCCTCCAATGAGCAGTTCTTC. Its protein product is CASILAGDPSNEQFF. The chain links TRBV6-2 or TRBV6-3 to TRBJ2-1; 10 nucleotides line up with TRBD2. This CDR3 region has 15 residues. V lost 7 bases, J lost 6 bases, and 9 bases stayed unmatched. CDR1 MNHEY and CDR2 SVGEGT come from the germline V gene.